This TCR beta chain emerged from a study of post-analysis software for immune sequencing data. Background on the study: Progressive-relapsing, secondary progressive and relapsing-remitting multiple sclerosis were among the disease courses included.

TCR beta libraries were prepared from cDNA with unique molecular identifiers. One entry per CDR3 protein results from TCRdb running MiXCR on the PCR reads. This table has 750,000 to 950,000 distinct CDR3 sequences, about 45% appearing once. CDR3 size: 15 residues. The germline V gene encodes CDR1 MNHNS and CDR2 SASEGT. General observations from the study: Patients showed TRBV5-6, TRBV5-1 and TRBV20-1 among 4 or 5 TRBV segments more frequent than in controls. The normalized Chao1 diversity of multiple sclerosis patients was significantly lower than that of controls.

Of note for this clonotype: Its antigen remains unknown. The germline gene is not matched at one end of the junction; a read error may be the cause.

The TCR comes from a girl aged 5 to 17 with multiple sclerosis. V gene TRBV6-1 combines with J gene TRBJ1-5, with TRBD1 as a possible D gene (5 bases). Sequences were obtained from blood. CDR3 DNA sequence: TGTGCCAGTAGTGAAGCGGGGCATGGCAATCAGCCCCAGCATTTT. It specifies CASSEAGHGNQPQHF.